The next 17 T cell receptor beta chains were all read from a single sample in a study of blood T cell repertoires in COVID-19. The assay was immunoSEQ multiplex PCR, and TCRdb's table has in-frame clones only and misses some. This table holds approximately 490,000 clones, 88% found once. Sequencing was performed on PBMCs or T cells enriched from blood (not recorded which). The receptors were sampled from a woman aged 55-75 years who had recovered from COVID-19.

This clone was detected once. The genes are TRBV21-1 and TRBJ2-7; the table gives TRBD1 as D, unverified against the DNA. TRBV21-1 is flagged as a pseudogene. The CDR3 contains 17 residues. The CDR3 spells CASSKVVGTGDSYEQYF. The CDR3 DNA sequence: TGTGCCAGCAGCAAAGTAGTGGGGACAGGGGACTCCTACGAGCAGTACTTC.

This clone was found a few times. V usage is TRBV19 and J usage is TRBJ1-6, with a weak D call TRBD1 (5 bases). Looked up from germline, CDR1 is LNHDA and CDR2 is SQIVND (reference sequence). V dropped 5 bases and J dropped 11 bases, with 16 bases sitting between them. The CDR3 runs 14 residues. Here the CDR3 reads CASSVGDRTTPLHF. The CDR3 DNA reads TGTGCCAGTAGTGTCGGAGATCGGACAACACCCCTCCACTTT.

The J gene is TRBJ2-3, the V gene TRBV7-2; D may be TRBD1 (6 bases). The germline V gene has CDR1 SGHTA and CDR2 FQGNSA. V lost 5 bases, J lost 8 bases, and 11 bases lay in between. The CDR3 totals 12 residues. The CDR3, as DNA: TGTGCCAGCAGCGAACCAGGGGTTACGCAGTATTTT. Translating it yields CASSEPGVTQYF.

V usage is TRBV6-1 and J usage is TRBJ2-1; 11 bases map to TRBD2. CDR3 length: 16 residues. The germline CDR1 and CDR2 sequences are MNHNS and SASEGT. The trim removed 4 bases at V and 6 bases at J, leaving 8 bases unmatched. The CDR3 DNA reads as TGTGCCAGCAGTGGTTCTAGCGGGGGGTATTTCAATGAGCAGTTCTTC. It codes for CASSGSSGGYFNEQFF.

Turning to this clone: This same CDR3 is encoded by further DNA sequences in the sample. This chain links TRBV5-1 with TRBJ2-3, with 10 bases matching TRBD2. The CDR3 is made up of 15 amino acids. Trimming cost V 0 bases and J 4 bases; bases outside gene matches: 2. Germline CDR1 and CDR2: SGHRS and YFSETQ. The CDR3 nucleotides read TGCGCCAGCAGCTTGGGGCTAGCGGGGGCAGATACGCAGTATTTT. Amino acid sequence: CASSLGLAGADTQYF.

This clone was seen once. The chain carries TRBV25-1 and TRBJ1-1; no clear D gene. CDR1 is MGHDK and CDR2 is SYGVNS in the germline V gene. The V gene lost 1 base and the J gene lost 3 bases, with 6 bases spanning the gap. The CDR3 covers 13 residues. The CDR3 DNA is TGTGCCAGCAGTGAATTCTCGGACACTGAAGCTTTCTTT. Translation gives CASSEFSDTEAFF.

This clone appeared once. The V and J genes are TRBV18 and TRBJ2-5; perhaps TRBD2 as D (6 bases). CDR1 KGHSH and CDR2 LQKENI come from the germline V gene. There are 15 residues in the CDR3. V was shortened by 3 bases and J by 5 bases, with 16 bases between the two germline ends. The CDR3 here is CASSPSGLSGETQYF. DNA of the CDR3: TGTGCCAGCTCACCCTCAGGGCTCAGCGGGGAGACCCAGTACTTC.

The J gene is TRBJ2-6, the V gene TRBV5-1; D is possibly TRBD1 (5 bases). The length of the CDR3 is 16 residues. Germline V gene sequence: CDR1 SGHRS, CDR2 YFSETQ. Trimming cost V 1 base and J 0 bases, with 8 bases left between them. The CDR3 region is CASSLTGSSGANVLTF. In nucleotides, the CDR3 is TGCGCCAGCAGCTTGACAGGAAGCTCTGGGGCCAACGTCCTGACTTTC.

The rearrangement links TRBV15 to TRBJ2-2; D is possibly TRBD1 (5 bases). Germline CDR1 and CDR2: LNHNV and YYDKDF (reference sequence). Trimming took off 1 base at V and 1 base at J, with 7 bases between the two ends. The CDR3 has 15 residues. CDR3 bases: TGTGCCACCAGCAGAGCAGGACAGAACACCGGGGAGCTGTTTTTT. It is translated as CATSRAGQNTGELFF.

This clone was observed a single time. This sequence joins TRBV5-1 and TRBJ2-7; 8 bases fit TRBD2. V lost 0 bases, J lost 6 bases, and 2 bases stayed unmatched. This CDR3 is 13 amino acids long. CDR1 is SGHRS and CDR2 is YFSETQ in the germline V gene. CDR3 in DNA: TGCGCCAGCAGCTTGGAGGGGACTAGCGAGCAGTACGTC. It yields the protein CASSLEGTSEQYV.

The V and J genes are TRBV10-3 and TRBJ2-2, with a weak D call TRBD1 (6 bases). This CDR3 comprises 18 residues. CDR1 is ENHRY and CDR2 is SYGVKD in the germline V gene. V was clipped by 3 bases and J by 1 base, with 18 bases between them. Here the CDR3 reads CAISENPYRDLNTGELFF. Here the CDR3 DNA reads TGTGCCATCAGTGAAAATCCCTACAGGGATCTGAACACCGGGGAGCTGTTTTTT.

As to this clone: Other nucleotide sequences in the sample specify the same CDR3. The chain carries TRBV3-1 (or the pseudogene TRBV3-2) and TRBJ2-3; D is perhaps TRBD1 (5 bases). The CDR3 extends over 14 amino acids. Trimming removed 1 base from V and 1 base from J, with 6 bases in between. Germline values: CDR1 LGHDT, CDR2 YNNKEL (reference sequence). In nucleotides, the CDR3 is TGTGCCAGCAGCCAAGGGGGCCGCACAGATACGCAGTATTTT. Translation gives CASSQGGRTDTQYF.

CDR3 bases: TGTGCCAGCAGCTTATGGGAGTCGAACACTGAAGCTTTCTTT. Its translation: CASSLWESNTEAFF. The chain combines TRBV11-2 with TRBJ1-1; D not certain. This CDR3 spans 14 amino acids. V was cut by 2 bases and J by 1 base, with 8 bases left in between. Germline-derived CDR1 and CDR2 are SGHAT and FQNNGV.

This clone was detected only once. The chain is built from TRBV5-4 and TRBJ2-1, with 7 positions matching TRBD2. The CDR3 runs 17 residues. Germline-derived CDR1 and CDR2 are SGHNT and YYREEE (reference sequence). Trimming removed 1 base from V and 3 bases from J; junction bases left unmatched: 10. CDR3 coding DNA: TGTGCCAGCAGCTTGAGGATCGCGGCTAGCGGCTACAATGAGCAGTTCTTC. It is translated as CASSLRIAASGYNEQFF. Based on the CDR3 plus reference TRBV5-4 and TRBJ2-1, the full variable domain is ETGVTQSPTHLIKTRGQQVTLRCSSQSGHNTVSWYQQALGQGPQFIFQYYREEENGRGNFPPRFSGLQFPNYSSELNVNALELDDSALYLCASSLRIAASGYNEQFFGPGTRLTVL.

CDR3 nucleotides: TGTGCCAGCAGCTTAGCGAGGAACACCCGCACAGATACGCAGTATTTT. Translation: CASSLARNTRTDTQYF. The chain couples TRBV7-2 to TRBJ2-3; no clear D. V was shortened by 0 bases and J by 1 base, with 11 bases between the two germline ends. The CDR3 is 16 residues long. Per germline, CDR1 SGHTA and CDR2 FQGNSA. Full variable domain (rest looked up from reference TRBV7-2 and TRBJ2-3): GAGVSQSPSNKVTEKGKDVELRCDPISGHTALYWYRQSLGQGLEFLIYFQGNSAPDKSGLPSDRFSAERTGGSVSTLTIQRTQQEDSAVYLCASSLARNTRTDTQYFGPGTRLTVL.

The chain combines TRBV24-1 with TRBJ1-1; D call uncertain. The V gene's germline CDR1 is KGHDR and CDR2 SFDVKD. V was trimmed by 2 bases and J by 7 bases, leaving 13 bases between them. The CDR3 has 14 amino acids. The DNA for the CDR3 is TGTGCCACCAGTGATTCTAGAAGCTCGATTGAAGCTTTCTTT. It encodes CATSDSRSSIEAFF.

The rearrangement joins TRBV5-1 to TRBJ1-1; TRBD1 matches 9 bases. The germline gives CDR1 SGHRS, CDR2 YFSETQ. This CDR3 contains 14 residues. V lost 5 bases to trimming and J lost 6 bases; unmatched junction nucleotides: 8. CDR3 region: CASRSGQGAAEAFF. The CDR3 coding sequence is TGCGCCAGCAGGTCGGGACAGGGCGCTGCTGAAGCTTTCTTT.